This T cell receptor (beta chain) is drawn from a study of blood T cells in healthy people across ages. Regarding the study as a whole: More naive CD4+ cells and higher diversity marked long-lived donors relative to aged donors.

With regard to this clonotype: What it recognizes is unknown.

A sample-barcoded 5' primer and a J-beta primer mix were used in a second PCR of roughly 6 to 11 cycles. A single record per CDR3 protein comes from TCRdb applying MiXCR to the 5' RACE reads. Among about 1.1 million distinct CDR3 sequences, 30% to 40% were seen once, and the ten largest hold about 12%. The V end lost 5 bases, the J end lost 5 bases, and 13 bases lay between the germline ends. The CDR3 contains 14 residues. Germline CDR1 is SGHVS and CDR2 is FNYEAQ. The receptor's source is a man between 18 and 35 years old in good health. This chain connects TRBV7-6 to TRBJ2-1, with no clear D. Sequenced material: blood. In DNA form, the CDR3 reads TGTGCCAGCAGCCCCGGGCCCTCAAACAATGAGCAGTTCTTC. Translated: CASSPGPSNNEQFF.